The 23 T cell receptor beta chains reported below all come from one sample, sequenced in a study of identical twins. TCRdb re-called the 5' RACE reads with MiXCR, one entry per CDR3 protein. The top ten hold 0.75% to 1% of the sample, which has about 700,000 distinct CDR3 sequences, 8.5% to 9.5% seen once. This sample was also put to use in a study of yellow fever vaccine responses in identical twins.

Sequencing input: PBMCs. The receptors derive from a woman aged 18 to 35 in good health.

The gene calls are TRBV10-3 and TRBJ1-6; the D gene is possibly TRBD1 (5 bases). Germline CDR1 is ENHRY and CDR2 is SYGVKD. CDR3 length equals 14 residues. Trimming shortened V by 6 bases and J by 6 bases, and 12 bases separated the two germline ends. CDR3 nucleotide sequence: TGTGCCATCAGGGAGGGACGGAGTAATTCACCCCTCCACTTT. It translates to CAIREGRSNSPLHF.

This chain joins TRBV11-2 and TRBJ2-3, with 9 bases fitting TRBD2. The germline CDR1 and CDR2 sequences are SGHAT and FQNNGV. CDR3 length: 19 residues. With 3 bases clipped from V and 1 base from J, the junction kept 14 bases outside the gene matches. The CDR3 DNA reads TGTGCCAGCAGCTTTTCGGCGGGAGGGCCATCTCTACGCACAGATACGCAGTATTTT. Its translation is CASSFSAGGPSLRTDTQYF.

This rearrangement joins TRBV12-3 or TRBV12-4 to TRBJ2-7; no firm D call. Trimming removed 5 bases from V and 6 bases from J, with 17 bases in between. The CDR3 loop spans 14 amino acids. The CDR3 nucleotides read TGTGCCAGCAGTCCCAATAAGGCGTCGGGCGAGCAGTACTTC. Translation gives CASSPNKASGEQYF.

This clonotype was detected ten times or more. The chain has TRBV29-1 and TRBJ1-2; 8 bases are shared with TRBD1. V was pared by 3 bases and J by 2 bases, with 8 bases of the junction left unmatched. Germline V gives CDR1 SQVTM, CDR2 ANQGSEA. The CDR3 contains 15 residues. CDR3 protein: CSVEGAGGVNYGYTF. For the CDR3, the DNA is TGCAGCGTTGAGGGTGCAGGGGGCGTAAACTATGGCTACACCTTC. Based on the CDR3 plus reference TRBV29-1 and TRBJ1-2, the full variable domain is SAVISQKPSRDICQRGTSLTIQCQVDSQVTMMFWYRQQPGQSLTLIATANQGSEATYESGFVIDKFPISRPNLTFSTLTVSNMSPEDSSIYLCSVEGAGGVNYGYTFGSGTRLTVV.

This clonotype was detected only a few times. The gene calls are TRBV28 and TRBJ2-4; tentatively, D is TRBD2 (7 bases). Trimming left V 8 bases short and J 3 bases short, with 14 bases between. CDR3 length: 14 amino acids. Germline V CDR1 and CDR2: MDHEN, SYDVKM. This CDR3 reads CASSGGASKNIQYF. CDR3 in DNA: TGTGCCAGCTCGGGGGGCGCGAGCAAAAACATTCAGTACTTC.

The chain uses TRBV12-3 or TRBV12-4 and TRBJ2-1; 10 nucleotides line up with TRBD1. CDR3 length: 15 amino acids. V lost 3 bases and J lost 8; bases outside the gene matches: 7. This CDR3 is CASSLRQGASDEQFF. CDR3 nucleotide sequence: TGTGCCAGCAGTTTGCGACAGGGGGCGTCGGATGAGCAGTTCTTC.

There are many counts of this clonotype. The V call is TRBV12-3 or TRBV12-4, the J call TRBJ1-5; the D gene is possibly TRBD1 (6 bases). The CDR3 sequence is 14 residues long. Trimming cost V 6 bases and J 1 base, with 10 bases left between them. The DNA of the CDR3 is TGTGCCAGCAGCCCTACAGGGAGCAATCAGCCCCAGCATTTT. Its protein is CASSPTGSNQPQHF.

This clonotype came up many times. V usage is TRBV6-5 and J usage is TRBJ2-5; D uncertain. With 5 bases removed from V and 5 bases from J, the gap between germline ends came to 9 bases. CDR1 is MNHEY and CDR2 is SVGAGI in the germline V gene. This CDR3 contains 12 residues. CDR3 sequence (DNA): TGTGCCAGCAGTGAGACTCGTGAGACCCAGTACTTC. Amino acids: CASSETRETQYF.

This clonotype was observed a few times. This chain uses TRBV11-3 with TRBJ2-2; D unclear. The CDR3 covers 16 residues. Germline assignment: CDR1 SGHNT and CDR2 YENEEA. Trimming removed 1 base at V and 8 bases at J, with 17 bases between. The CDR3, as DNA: TGTGCCAGCAGCTTAGTATTAGCTACCCATGGAGGGGAGCTGTTTTTT. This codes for CASSLVLATHGGELFF.

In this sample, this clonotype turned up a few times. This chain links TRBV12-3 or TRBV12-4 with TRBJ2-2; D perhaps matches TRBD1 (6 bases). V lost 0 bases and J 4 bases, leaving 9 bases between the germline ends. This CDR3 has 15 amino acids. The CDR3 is CASSLAGTPTGELFF. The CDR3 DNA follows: TGTGCCAGCAGTTTAGCGGGGACACCCACCGGGGAGCTGTTTTTT.

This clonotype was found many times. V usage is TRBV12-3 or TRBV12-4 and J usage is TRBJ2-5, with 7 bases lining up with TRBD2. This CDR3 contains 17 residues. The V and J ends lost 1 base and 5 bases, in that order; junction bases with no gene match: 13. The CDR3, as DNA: TGTGCCAGCAGTTTAGGAAGCGGGATCGCGAAAGGGGAGACCCAGTACTTC. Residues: CASSLGSGIAKGETQYF.

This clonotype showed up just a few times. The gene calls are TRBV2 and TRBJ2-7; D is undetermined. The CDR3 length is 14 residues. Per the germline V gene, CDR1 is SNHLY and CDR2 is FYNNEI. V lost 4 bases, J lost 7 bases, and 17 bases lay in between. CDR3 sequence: CASSGSRADWEQYF. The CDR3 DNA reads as TGTGCCAGCAGTGGGTCTAGGGCGGATTGGGAGCAGTACTTC.

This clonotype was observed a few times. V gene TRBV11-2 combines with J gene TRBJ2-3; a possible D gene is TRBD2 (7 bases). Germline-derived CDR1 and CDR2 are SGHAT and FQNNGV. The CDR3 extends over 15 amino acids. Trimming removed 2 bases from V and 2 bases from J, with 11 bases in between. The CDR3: CASSLWGGNTDTQYF. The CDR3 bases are TGTGCCAGCAGCTTATGGGGGGGCAACACAGATACGCAGTATTTT.

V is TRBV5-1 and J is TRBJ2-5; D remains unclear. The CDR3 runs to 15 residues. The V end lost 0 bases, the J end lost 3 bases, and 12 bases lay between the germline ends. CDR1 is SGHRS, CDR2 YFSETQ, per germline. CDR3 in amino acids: CASSLEGSGKETQYF. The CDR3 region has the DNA TGCGCCAGCAGCTTGGAAGGATCAGGAAAAGAGACCCAGTACTTC.

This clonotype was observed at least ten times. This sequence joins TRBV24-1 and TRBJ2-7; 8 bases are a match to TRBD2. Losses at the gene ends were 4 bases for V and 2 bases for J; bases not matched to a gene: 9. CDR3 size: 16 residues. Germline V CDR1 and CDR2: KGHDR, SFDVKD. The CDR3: CATSDLGLAETYEQYF. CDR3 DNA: TGTGCCACCAGTGACCTTGGACTAGCAGAGACCTACGAGCAGTACTTC.

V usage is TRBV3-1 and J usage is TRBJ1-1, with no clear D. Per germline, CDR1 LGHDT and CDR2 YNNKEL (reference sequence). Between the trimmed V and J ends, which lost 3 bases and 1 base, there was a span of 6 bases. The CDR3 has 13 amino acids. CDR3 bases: TGTGCCAGCAGCCAGAAGGGGAACACTGAAGCTTTCTTT. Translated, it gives CASSQKGNTEAFF.

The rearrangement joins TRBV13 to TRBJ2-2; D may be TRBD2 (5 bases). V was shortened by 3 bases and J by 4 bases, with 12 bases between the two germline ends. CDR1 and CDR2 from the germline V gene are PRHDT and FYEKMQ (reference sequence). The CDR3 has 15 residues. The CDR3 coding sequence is TGTGCCAGCAGCTTCAGAGGGTCTGGCACCGGGGAGCTGTTTTTT. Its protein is CASSFRGSGTGELFF.

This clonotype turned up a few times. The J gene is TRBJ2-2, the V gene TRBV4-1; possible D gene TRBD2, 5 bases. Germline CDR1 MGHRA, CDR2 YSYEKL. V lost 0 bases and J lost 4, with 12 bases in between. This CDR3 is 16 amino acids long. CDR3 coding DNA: TGCGCCAGCAGCCAAGATAGGCTAGCCCCCACCGGGGAGCTGTTTTTT. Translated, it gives CASSQDRLAPTGELFF.

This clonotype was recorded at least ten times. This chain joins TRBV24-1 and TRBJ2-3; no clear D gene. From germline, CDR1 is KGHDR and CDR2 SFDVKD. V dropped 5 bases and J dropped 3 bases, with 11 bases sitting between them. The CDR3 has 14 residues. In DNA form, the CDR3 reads TGTGCCACCAGTGCTGCAGGAAAAACAGATACGCAGTATTTT. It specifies CATSAAGKTDTQYF.

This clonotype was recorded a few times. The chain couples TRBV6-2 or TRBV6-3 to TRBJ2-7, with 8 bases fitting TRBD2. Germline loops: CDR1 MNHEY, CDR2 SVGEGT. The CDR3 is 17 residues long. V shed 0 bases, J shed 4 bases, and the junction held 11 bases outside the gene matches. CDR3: CASSYSHAAGASYEQYF. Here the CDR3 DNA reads TGTGCCAGCAGTTACTCTCATGCAGCGGGAGCTTCATACGAGCAGTACTTC.

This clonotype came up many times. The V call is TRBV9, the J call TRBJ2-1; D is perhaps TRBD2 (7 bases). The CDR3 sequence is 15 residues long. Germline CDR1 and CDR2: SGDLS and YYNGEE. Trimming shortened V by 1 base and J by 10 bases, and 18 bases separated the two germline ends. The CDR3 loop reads CASSVQVEGGSEQFF. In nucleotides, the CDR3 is TGTGCCAGCAGCGTACAGGTTGAGGGGGGGAGCGAGCAGTTCTTC.

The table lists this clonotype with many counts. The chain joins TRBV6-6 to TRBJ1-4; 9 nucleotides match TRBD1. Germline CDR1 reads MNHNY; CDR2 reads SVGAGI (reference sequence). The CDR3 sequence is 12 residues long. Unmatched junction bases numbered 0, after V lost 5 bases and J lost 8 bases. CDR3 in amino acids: CASSGTGEKLFF. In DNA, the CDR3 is TGTGCCAGCAGTGGGACAGGGGAAAAACTGTTTTTT.

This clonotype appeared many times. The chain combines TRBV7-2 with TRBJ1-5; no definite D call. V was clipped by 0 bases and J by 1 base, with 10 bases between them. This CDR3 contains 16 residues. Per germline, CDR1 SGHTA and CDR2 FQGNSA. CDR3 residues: CASSLASGRSNQPQHF. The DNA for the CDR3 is TGTGCCAGCAGCTTAGCGTCGGGGAGGAGCAATCAGCCCCAGCATTTT.